This T cell receptor (beta chain) originates from a study of cytomegalovirus exposure and HLA in healthy donors (TCRdb year 2017). Describing the broader study: An earlier analysis of fewer than 750 of the donors reported about 260 Gb of sequence data and 95 million to 120 million unique TCR beta sequences obtained from some 200 million T cells. An early release that covered more than 550 HLA-typed donors contained about 300 gigabases of sequencing data and tens of millions of unique TCR sequences. Among the roughly 390 genotyped donors, under 90% belonged to the genetic ancestry cluster associated with self-reported Caucasian donors. The study aimed to test whether signatures of past pathogen exposure could be identified by cataloging public T cell receptors. The study used immunosequencing to profile the T cell repertoires of several hundred subjects and linked those repertoires to cytomegalovirus serostatus. In addition to the first cohort of 666 subjects, a separate validation cohort of 130 or so different subjects was used. The study combined high-throughput TCR immunosequencing, statistical association of individual TCRs with disease status, and machine learning to predict cytomegalovirus infection status. In a later analysis, previously published TCR beta repertoires from fewer than 750 donors were re-analyzed and high-resolution HLA genotyping was added so that TCR occurrence patterns could be studied. The later analysis used no new phenotypic data to find candidate immune exposures, relying instead on TCR beta sequences and their occurrence across donors. To decide whether each TCR beta V gene segment behaved as functional or pseudogenic, an earlier analysis of some 600 of the donors relied on high-throughput TCR beta sequencing. Alongside the repertoire data, information on donor age, sex, ethnicity and CMV serostatus was compiled. A later genetic analysis took genome-wide SNP genotypes for about 65% of the roughly 670 donors and used that subset as a discovery cohort. Every discovery cohort repertoire had been produced on one sequencing platform. HLA typing included class I and class II loci at four-digit resolution. Typing coverage differed by locus: A, B, C, DRB1 and DQB1 were typed in roughly 620-630 donors, DQA1 in 500 to 550, DPA1 in around 610, and DPB1 in 472. About 5 DR-DQ haplotypes were handled as single units for association and clustering, since linkage in the cohort was strong. Across roughly 420 genotyped donors of the cohort, an average of about 200,000 unique TCR beta nucleotide sequences per donor were sequenced, and roughly a sixth of those sequences were non-productive. Overall study outcomes, separate from this receptor: When HLA alleles, especially DR and DQ, strongly co-occurred, attributing TCR associations to individual alleles was difficult. Correlated functional status among segregating V segments might reflect linkage disequilibrium, but an unknown experimental factor could not be ruled out. In a later genetic analysis, a missense DCLRE1C variant was associated with V-gene and J-gene trimming of TCR beta chains, and the association was replicated in an independent cohort. In a later analysis, several top co-occurrence clusters were reported to appear linked to parvovirus B19, influenza, CMV and Epstein-Barr virus. CMV serostatus was the only immune exposure information available for the cohort. Because counts were too low, roughly 18 rarely observed V segments, including chromosome 9 orphons, were left out of the earlier analysis of 587 of the donors. A cluster of highly shared sequence variants was judged likely to represent a technical artifact of the sequencing pipeline. The classifier was reported to diagnose cytomegalovirus status with high specificity and sensitivity in both the original cohort and the validation cohort. The 87-base-pair reads could not distinguish some IMGT-functional V segments, including TRBV6-2 and TRBV6-3, so those segments were excluded. According to a later analysis, most CMV-associated TCR beta chains appeared to be HLA-restricted, and the HLA associations seemed to be driven largely by CMV exposure. In vitro tests confirmed that a few of the cytomegalovirus-associated TCR beta chains recognize cytomegalovirus antigens. Only TCR beta chains were sequenced in this cohort, and the absence of alpha or paired-chain data limited detectable features. Because HLA typing was missing for some donors at each locus, association tests included only the typed subset. Most TCR sequences were observed very rarely across donors, whereas some public TCRs were present in many individuals. It was suggested by the authors that the approach could potentially be generalized to other disease states and immunological phenotypes. In a later analysis, HLA-associated TCR beta chains showed more clonal expansion and lower generation probabilities than non-associated chains that were equally common. A total of 150 to 200 TCR beta chains were listed by the study as associated with cytomegalovirus. In an earlier analysis of more than 450 of the donors, most TCR beta V segments were observed in productive rearrangements about 90% or about 30% of the time, broadly matching IMGT annotations. Sequencing depth was assumed to be roughly uniform across donors in the presence/absence analyses, though that assumption may not hold. In a later genetic analysis, fewer N-insertions in productive TCRs were reported among donors in an Asian-associated ancestry cluster than the roughly 710-donor mean. Specific HLA alleles were associated with around 18,000 TCR beta sequences at a false discovery rate of 0.05 in a later analysis. A further reported finding was that TCR beta sequences accurately predicted the HLA-A and HLA-B alleles for most subjects in the first cohort. In a later analysis, the rate of TCR association differed among HLA loci, with DRB1 alleles having the most associated TCRs and HLA-C alleles having the fewest.

The cohort was made up of hundreds of healthy bone marrow donors. At the time of sampling, all cohort members were nominally healthy, though unrecorded immune exposures were likely present. The donor tested CMV seropositive and was one of the 289 seropositive cohort members. Each donor provided a peripheral blood sample, and peripheral blood mononuclear cells were used for TCR beta sequencing. Genomic DNA was extracted from the blood cell samples with the Qiagen DNeasy Blood Extraction Kit. Libraries were constructed by the immunoSEQ multiplex PCR assay. A mixture of 60 forward primers for TCR Vbeta segments and 13 reverse primers for TCR Jbeta segments was used in the multiplex PCR. A multiplex PCR assay on genomic DNA amplified the CDR3 region of rearranged TCR beta genes. The amplified TCR beta libraries were sequenced on the Illumina HiSeq System as 87-base-pair reads. Regarding the original processing steps: A later analysis counted about 76 million unique TCR beta chains across the roughly 700 repertoires, and some 11 million of these chains were shared by at least two donors. Raw reads were error-corrected and collapsed into unique sequences by a nearest-neighbor algorithm in which closely related sequences were merged to remove PCR and sequencing errors. V, D and J gene segments were assigned by aligning CDR3 sequences to IMGT reference sequences. Each retained sequence needed at least a six-nucleotide match to both a V gene segment and a J gene segment. A rearrangement was called productive if the CDR3 had no stop codons and remained in frame with V and J, and every other rearrangement was called non-productive. Following IMGT convention, CDR3 was defined as the stretch from the second conserved V-encoded cysteine to the conserved J-encoded phenylalanine. The earlier analysis of 500 to 650 of the donors excluded any sequence lacking an unambiguous match to a single V gene segment. An earlier analysis of a few hundred of the donors called V segments functional above 56.7% productive rearrangements and segregating when the between-donor standard deviation exceeded 5%. To diagnose cytomegalovirus status from the catalog of TCR beta chain sequences, a statistical classification framework was built. In a later analysis, V and J genes were assigned by comparing TCR nucleotide sequences against IMGT/GENE-DB human TR gene sequences. A later analysis assigned CDR3 sequences and most-parsimonious VDJ recombination scenarios with the TCRdist pipeline. In a later analysis, each TCR beta chain was defined by its CDR3 amino acid sequence together with its V-gene family, and reads without a unique V-gene family were excluded. In a later analysis, fewer than 650 highly shared, low-generation-probability nucleotide sequences were removed to address suspected cross-contamination and a sequencing artifact. For each public chain, a later analysis derived a clonal expansion index from normalized ranks of inferred template counts within each repertoire. Generation probabilities in a later analysis came from a VDJ recombination model fitted to out-of-frame rearrangements, and those results were checked against IGoR. A later analysis scored TCR-TCR, TCR-HLA and TCR-CMV co-occurrence with hypergeometric tests, applying a repertoire-size bias correction to TCR pairs. A later analysis estimated false discovery rates by permuting HLA or CMV assignments 20 times. In a later analysis, co-occurring TCRs were grouped using DBSCAN, with TCRdist sequence similarity added in when clustering inside HLA-allele-positive subsets. For co-occurrence clustering, repertoires with fewer than 30,000 or more than 120,000 public chains were excluded, along with roughly 5 repertoires with anomalous nucleotide sharing. TCRdb stores this immuneACCESS table with in-frame sequences only. Part of the clones is absent; in the studies checked, under half of the shortfall reflects unresolved V genes, and no reason is known for the rest. V and J calls and clone size are those listed in that table; D and trimming were worked out from the DNA. This sample has 90,000 to 130,000 clones in its table, and about four fifths of those were observed once. Clones ranked in the top ten supply around 5% of the sample.

The CDR3 sequence holds 15 residues, the cysteine and phenylalanine included. Only CDR3 DNA is held: 45 bases, read in frame from base 1. CDR1 WNHNN and CDR2 SYGVQD were looked up in the germline V gene (reference sequence). Clipping removes 6 bases from V and 2 bases from J, with 5 as the unmatched junction base count. On this clone: Its target antigen remains unknown. No much larger clone exists at a distance of one base, and base qualities are not known.

This chain joins TRBV10-1 to TRBJ2-5, and 11 bases in between align with TRBD2. Sequencing used PBMCs. The receptor comes from a man younger than 45 in good health and CMV-seropositive. The DNA is TGCGCCAGCAGGGCGACTAGCGGGGAGCAAGAGACCCAGTACTTC. Translated, this is CASRATSGEQETQYF.